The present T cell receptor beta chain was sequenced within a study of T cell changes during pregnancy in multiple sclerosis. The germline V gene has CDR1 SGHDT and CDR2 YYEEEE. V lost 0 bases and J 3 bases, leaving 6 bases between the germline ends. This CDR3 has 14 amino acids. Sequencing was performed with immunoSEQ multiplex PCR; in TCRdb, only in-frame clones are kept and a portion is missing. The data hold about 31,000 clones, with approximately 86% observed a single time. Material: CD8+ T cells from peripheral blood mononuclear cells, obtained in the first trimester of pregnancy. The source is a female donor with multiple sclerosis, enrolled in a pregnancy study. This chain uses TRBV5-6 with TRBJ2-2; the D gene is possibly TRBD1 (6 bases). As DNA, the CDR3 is TGTGCCAGCAGCTTGGACAGGGACACCGGGGAGCTGTTTTTT. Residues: CASSLDRDTGELFF. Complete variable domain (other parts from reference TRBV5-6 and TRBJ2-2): DAGVTQSPTHLIKTRGQQVTLRCSPKSGHDTVSWYQQALGQGPQFIFQYYEEEERQRGNFPDRFSGHQFPNYSSELNVNALLLGDSALYLCASSLDRDTGELFFGEGSRLTVL.